Below are 11 T cell receptor beta chains sequenced from a single sample in a study of cytomegalovirus exposure and HLA in healthy donors. The PCR contained 60 Vbeta and 13 Jbeta primers. Here immunoSEQ multiplex PCR was the method, and the copy in TCRdb shows in-frame clones only, minus some. The sample includes roughly 160,000 clones, roughly 76% of them seen just once. The sample taken for sequencing was PBMCs. Every receptor here comes from a man between 60 and 75 years old in good health and CMV-seronegative.

This chain connects TRBV6-5 to TRBJ2-2; 12 nucleotides align to TRBD2. This CDR3 has 16 amino acids. V gave up 0 bases and J gave up 4 bases; unmatched junction bases: 0. CDR1 and CDR2 (germline): MNHEY, SVGAGI. The CDR3 protein is CASSYSTSGSTGELFF. As DNA, the CDR3 is TGTGCCAGCAGTTACTCGACTAGCGGGAGCACCGGGGAGCTGTTTTTT.

The chain is built from TRBV11-2 and TRBJ2-5; maybe TRBD1 (5 bases). Trimming left V 2 bases short and J 5 bases short, with 12 bases between. The CDR3 covers 14 residues. Germline V gives CDR1 SGHAT, CDR2 FQNNGV. The CDR3 region has the DNA TGTGCCAGCAGCTTACCCCTGAACAGGGAGACCCAGTACTTC. Translation: CASSLPLNRETQYF.

This chain links TRBV5-4 with TRBJ2-2; 7 nucleotides agree with TRBD2. In germline, CDR1 is SGHNT, CDR2 YYREEE (reference sequence). Unmatched junction bases numbered 6, after V lost 4 bases and J lost 0 bases. The CDR3 extends over 16 amino acids. CDR3 loop: CASSPGGPANTGELFF. In nucleotides, the CDR3 is TGTGCCAGCAGCCCGGGAGGCCCCGCGAACACCGGGGAGCTGTTTTTT. Complete variable domain (other parts from reference TRBV5-4 and TRBJ2-2): ETGVTQSPTHLIKTRGQQVTLRCSSQSGHNTVSWYQQALGQGPQFIFQYYREEENGRGNFPPRFSGLQFPNYSSELNVNALELDDSALYLCASSPGGPANTGELFFGEGSRLTVL.

This sequence joins TRBV7-2 and TRBJ2-2, with 8 bases identical to TRBD2. Germline V gene lookup returns CDR1 SGHTA and CDR2 FQGNSA. CDR3 size: 15 residues. The V segment lost 1 base and the J segment 5 bases; nucleotides outside the gene matches: 3. The CDR3, as DNA: TGTGCCAGCAGCTTAGTAGCGGGACAAACCGGGGAGCTGTTTTTT. It codes for CASSLVAGQTGELFF. Looking up the rest from reference TRBV7-2 and TRBJ2-2 gives the full variable domain: GAGVSQSPSNKVTEKGKDVELRCDPISGHTALYWYRQSLGQGLEFLIYFQGNSAPDKSGLPSDRFSAERTGGSVSTLTIQRTQQEDSAVYLCASSLVAGQTGELFFGEGSRLTVL.

This clone was observed once. The rearrangement joins TRBV6-6 to TRBJ1-2; possible D gene TRBD1, 6 bases. V was clipped by 7 bases and J by 8 bases, with 20 bases between them. Germline CDR1 and CDR2: MNHNY and SVGAGI (reference sequence). The CDR3 length is 14 residues. CDR3 protein: CASTEGGMAGGYTF. CDR3 sequence (DNA): TGTGCCAGCACCGAGGGGGGGATGGCGGGAGGCTACACCTTC.

V usage is TRBV5-1 and J usage is TRBJ2-2; maybe TRBD1 (5 bases). CDR1 and CDR2 (germline): SGHRS, YFSETQ. The CDR3 extends over 15 amino acids. The V and J ends lost 0 bases and 1 base respectively, with 7 bases between them. CDR3 region: CASSLGQMNTGELFF. The CDR3 nucleotides read TGCGCCAGCAGCTTGGGACAGATGAACACCGGGGAGCTGTTTTTT.

The V and J genes are TRBV27 and TRBJ2-3; 11 bases line up with TRBD1. The germline V gene encodes CDR1 MNHEY and CDR2 SMNVEV (reference sequence). After removal of 10 bases from V and 4 bases from J, the junction contained 7 bases not matched to a gene. This CDR3 has 14 amino acids. The CDR3: CAIGQGALPDTQYF. The DNA of the CDR3 is TGTGCCATCGGACAGGGGGCGCTCCCAGATACGCAGTATTTT.

The rearrangement uses TRBV6-5 and TRBJ2-7, with 7 positions matching TRBD2. Trimming took 5 bases from V and 4 from J; bases not matched to a gene: 11. Germline V gene lookup returns CDR1 MNHEY and CDR2 SVGAGI. The CDR3 is made up of 15 amino acids. CDR3 nucleotides: TGTGCCAGCAGTGCCACTAGCGCTGCCGGGTACGAGCAGTACTTC. Residues: CASSATSAAGYEQYF.

V is TRBV7-2 and J is TRBJ2-7, with 8 bases that match TRBD2. CDR3 size: 14 residues. Germline trimming cut 8 bases from V and 4 bases from J; bases unmatched to any gene: 10. The germline V gene has CDR1 SGHTA and CDR2 FQGNSA. The CDR3 sequence: CASCGTRGPYEQYF. CDR3 DNA sequence: TGTGCCAGCTGCGGGACTAGAGGCCCTTACGAGCAGTACTTC.

The V gene is TRBV2, the J gene TRBJ1-3; the match to TRBD1 covers 8 bases. Germline CDR1 SNHLY, CDR2 FYNNEI. This CDR3 is built from 16 residues. Trimming at V came to 10 bases and at J to 2 bases, leaving 13 bases not matched to a gene. CDR3 amino acids: CATKLDAGGTGNTIYF. As DNA, the CDR3 is TGTGCCACTAAACTAGATGCAGGGGGCACTGGAAACACCATATATTTT.

The rearrangement uses TRBV27 and TRBJ2-5, with D tentatively TRBD2 (6 bases). V lost 2 bases, J lost 5 bases, and 15 bases lay in between. The length of the CDR3 is 15 residues. The germline V gene encodes CDR1 MNHEY and CDR2 SMNVEV (reference sequence). The CDR3 sequence: CASSLGGVLGETQYF. Written as DNA, the CDR3 is TGTGCCAGCAGTTTAGGAGGGGTATTAGGGGAGACCCAGTACTTC.